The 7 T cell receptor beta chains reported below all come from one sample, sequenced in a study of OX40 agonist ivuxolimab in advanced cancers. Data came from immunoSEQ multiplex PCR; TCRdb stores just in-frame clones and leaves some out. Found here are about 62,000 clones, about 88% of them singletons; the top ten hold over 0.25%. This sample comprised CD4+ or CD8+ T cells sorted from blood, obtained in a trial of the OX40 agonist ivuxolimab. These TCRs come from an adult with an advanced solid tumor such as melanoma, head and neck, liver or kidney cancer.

The CDR3 loop is CASAYHSNQPQHF. Here the CDR3 DNA reads TGTGCCAGCGCATATCATAGCAATCAGCCCCAGCATTTT. The chain carries TRBV2 and TRBJ1-5; D not certain. Germline loops: CDR1 SNHLY, CDR2 FYNNEI. This CDR3 region has 13 residues. V was clipped by 8 bases and J by 0 bases, with 8 bases between them.

The CDR3 nucleotides are TGTGCCAGCAGCGTAGTGGGGAAACACACTGAAGCTTTCTTT. This encodes CASSVVGKHTEAFF. The genes are TRBV9 and TRBJ1-1; D ambiguous. The germline CDR1 and CDR2 sequences are SGDLS and YYNGEE. The CDR3 has 14 amino acids. The V gene lost 0 bases and the J gene lost 3 bases, with 9 bases spanning the gap.

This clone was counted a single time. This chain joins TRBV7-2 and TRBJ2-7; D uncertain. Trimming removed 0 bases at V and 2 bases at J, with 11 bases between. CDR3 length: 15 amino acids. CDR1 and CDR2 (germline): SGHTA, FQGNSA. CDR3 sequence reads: CASSLAPPIAYEQYF. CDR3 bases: TGTGCCAGCAGCTTAGCCCCACCCATCGCCTACGAGCAGTACTTC. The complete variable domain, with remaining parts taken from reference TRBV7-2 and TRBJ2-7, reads GAGVSQSPSNKVTEKGKDVELRCDPISGHTALYWYRQSLGQGLEFLIYFQGNSAPDKSGLPSDRFSAERTGGSVSTLTIQRTQQEDSAVYLCASSLAPPIAYEQYFGPGTRLTVT.

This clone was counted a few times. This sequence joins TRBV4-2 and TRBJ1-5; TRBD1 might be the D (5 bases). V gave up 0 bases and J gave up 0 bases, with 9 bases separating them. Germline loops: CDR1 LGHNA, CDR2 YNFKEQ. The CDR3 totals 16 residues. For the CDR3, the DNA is TGTGCCAGCAGCCAAGATGTAGGGGCTAGCAATCAGCCCCAGCATTTT. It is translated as CASSQDVGASNQPQHF.

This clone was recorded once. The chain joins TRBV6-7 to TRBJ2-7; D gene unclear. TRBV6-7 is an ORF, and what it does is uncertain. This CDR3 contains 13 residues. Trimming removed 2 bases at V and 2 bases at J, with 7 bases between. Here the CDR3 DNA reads TGTGCCAGCAGTTACGGTAGTACCTACGAGCAGTACTTC. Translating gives CASSYGSTYEQYF.

The CDR3 nucleotides are TGTGCCATCAAACCCGAACAGGGAGGTTTGTACGAGCAGTACTTC. This sequence encodes CAIKPEQGGLYEQYF. The chain couples TRBV10-3 to TRBJ2-7, with D perhaps TRBD1 or TRBD2 (6 bases each). With 7 bases removed from V and 4 bases from J, the gap between germline ends came to 20 bases. Germline CDR1 reads ENHRY; CDR2 reads SYGVKD. The length of the CDR3 is 15 residues.

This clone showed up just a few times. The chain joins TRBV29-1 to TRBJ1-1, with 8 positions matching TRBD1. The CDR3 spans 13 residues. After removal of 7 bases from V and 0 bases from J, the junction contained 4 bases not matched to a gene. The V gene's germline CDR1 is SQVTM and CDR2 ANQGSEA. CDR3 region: CSAEGQVNTEAFF. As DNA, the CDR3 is TGCAGCGCCGAGGGACAGGTGAACACTGAAGCTTTCTTT.